This T cell receptor beta chain was profiled in a study of identifying expanded T cells in peripheral blood. Generated by immunoSEQ multiplex PCR, the TCRdb table keeps only in-frame clones and is missing some. The sample holds around 130,000 clones, roughly 90% seen once. The CDR3 has 15 amino acids. From germline, CDR1 is LGHNA and CDR2 YSLEER. The V and J ends lost 4 bases and 4 bases respectively, with 13 bases between them. This TCR derives from a person aged 18 to 70 in good health. Sample: blood. The genes are TRBV4-3 and TRBJ1-4; D is ambiguous. CDR3 amino acids: CASSPRPSHNEKLFF. The CDR3 coding sequence is TGCGCCAGCAGCCCCCGGCCCTCACATAATGAAAAACTGTTTTTT.